This T cell receptor (beta chain) appears in the sequencing data of a study of T cells in Graves' hyperthyroidism and ophthalmopathy. This clonotype was counted between two and nine times. The germline gives CDR1 GTSNPN, CDR2 SVGIG (reference sequence). The CDR3 contains 13 residues. V was pared by 8 bases and J by 6 bases, with 9 bases of the junction left unmatched. Clinical symptoms, serum thyroxine and TRAb, thyroid ultrasound and orbital computed tomography together formed the diagnostic basis. RNA transcripts gave rise to amplified TCR beta CDR3 regions. The primer set for the first-round RT-PCR of the TCR CDR3 was HTBI. MiXCR, applied by TCRdb to the multiplex PCR reads, yields one record per CDR3 protein. The sample lists about 720,000 distinct CDR3 sequences, roughly 17% occurring once.

The sample comprised blood. The source of this sequence is a man between 18 and 35 years old with Graves' hyperthyroidism. This chain uses TRBV30 with TRBJ2-2, with 7 bases identical to TRBD1. The chain's CDR3 is CARPGGFAGELFF. CDR3 DNA sequence: TGTGCCCGCCCAGGGGGTTTCGCCGGGGAGCTGTTTTTT.